A few counts support the clone carrying this T cell receptor (beta chain). Its matching antigen is unknown. The germline gives CDR1 KGHSH, CDR2 LQKENI. The CDR3 totals 13 residues. Trimming removed 5 bases from V and 8 bases from J, with 14 bases in between. 5'RACE with constant-segment primers built TCRalpha and TCRbeta cDNA libraries with UMIs. TCRdb reanalysed the 5' RACE reads using MiXCR and keeps one entry per CDR3 protein. The sample lists hundreds of thousands of distinct CDR3 sequences; more than 15% were seen once. This sample is drawn from a study of T-cell memory formation after mild COVID-19. The study's findings and limits: The study detected some responding clones in pre-infection memory, suggesting cross-reactive memory joined. Shrinking CD4+ clones were chiefly CM and EM; CD8+ ones were chiefly EMRA.

The source of this sequence is a man aged 18 to 35 who had mild COVID-19 (a few samples of this study predate the infection). Cell type and time point are not known. This chain links TRBV18 with TRBJ2-3; possibly TRBD2 for D (6 bases). The sequenced material came from PBMCs or a T cell subset sorted from them (not recorded which). The CDR3 loop is CASSSSQEGTQYF. CDR3 nucleotides: TGTGCCAGCTCATCGAGTCAGGAGGGTACGCAGTATTTT.